This entry lists 5 T cell receptor beta chains sequenced from one sample in a study of cytomegalovirus exposure and HLA in healthy donors. With 60 Vbeta and 13 Jbeta primers, the PCR was carried out. Data came from immunoSEQ multiplex PCR; TCRdb stores just in-frame clones and leaves some out. The repertoire holds about 93,000 clones, over 70% seen once, with about 2.1% in the top ten. The sample consisted of PBMCs. The source of these receptors is a boy younger than 18 in good health and CMV-seronegative.

The chain uses TRBV7-9 and TRBJ2-7, with D maybe TRBD2 (5 bases). The germline CDR1 and CDR2 sequences are SEHNR and FQNEAQ (reference sequence). This CDR3 region has 14 residues. The V gene lost 4 bases and the J gene lost 9 bases, with 19 bases spanning the gap. CDR3 nucleotide sequence: TGTGCCAGCAGCTCCACCGGTGGTAGGAGCGGGCAGTACTTC. This gives the protein CASSSTGGRSGQYF. The variable domain in full, completed from reference TRBV7-9 and TRBJ2-7, reads DTGVSQNPRHKITKRGQNVTFRCDPISEHNRLYWYRQTLGQGPEFLTYFQNEAQLEKSRLLSDRFSAERPKGSFSTLEIQRTEQGDSAMYLCASSSTGGRSGQYFGPGTRLTVT.

J is TRBJ2-7 and V is TRBV7-9; no reliable D call. CDR1 is SEHNR and CDR2 is FQNEAQ in the germline V gene (reference sequence). Trimming took 5 bases from V and 4 from J, leaving 12 bases between them. This CDR3 has 13 amino acids. The CDR3 DNA sequence: TGTGCCAGCAGCCCTCTAGTGGAATACGAGCAGTACTTC. Translated, it gives CASSPLVEYEQYF.

The table lists this clone with a few counts. The gene calls are TRBV4-3 and TRBJ2-5, with 13 positions matching TRBD2. The germline V gene encodes CDR1 LGHNA and CDR2 YSLEER. Trimming cost V 0 bases and J 5 bases; bases outside gene matches: 15. The CDR3 spans 20 residues. CDR3 DNA: TGCGCCAGCAGCCAAGATCTGCGTGGGACTAGCGGGGACCACGGGGAGACCCAGTACTTC. Protein product: CASSQDLRGTSGDHGETQYF.

With regard to this clone: The same CDR3 can be traced to other DNA sequences in this sample. The chain is built from TRBV7-9 and TRBJ1-2, with a tentative D call TRBD1 (6 bases). The CDR3 covers 14 residues. Trimming stripped 2 bases from V and 2 bases from J, with 9 bases between. Germline lookup yields CDR1 SEHNR and CDR2 FQNEAQ (reference sequence). CDR3 nucleotide sequence: TGTGCCAGCAGCTTAAGCCAGGGGAACTATGGCTACACCTTC. Protein: CASSLSQGNYGYTF.

The rearrangement joins TRBV5-4 to TRBJ1-1; perhaps TRBD1 as D (6 bases). V lost 2 bases to trimming and J lost 1 base, with 9 bases between them. There are 14 residues in the CDR3. The V gene's germline CDR1 is SGHNT and CDR2 YYREEE (reference sequence). The DNA for the CDR3 is TGTGCCAGCAGCTTAGGCAGGGGGAACACTGAAGCTTTCTTT. Protein sequence: CASSLGRGNTEAFF. Drawing the rest from reference TRBV5-4 and TRBJ1-1, the complete variable domain is ETGVTQSPTHLIKTRGQQVTLRCSSQSGHNTVSWYQQALGQGPQFIFQYYREEENGRGNFPPRFSGLQFPNYSSELNVNALELDDSALYLCASSLGRGNTEAFFGQGTRLTVV.